This T cell receptor (beta chain) was identified during a study of T cells in Graves' hyperthyroidism and ophthalmopathy. Researchers took RNA transcripts and amplified the TCR beta CDR3 regions from them. Using the HTBI primer set, a first-round RT-PCR was run on the TCR CDR3. TCRdb redid the calling of the multiplex PCR reads with MiXCR, one entry per CDR3 protein. The sample includes roughly 380,000 distinct CDR3 sequences, roughly 13% seen only once; the top ten take about 10%. At least ten counts were recorded for this clonotype. Trimming took off 3 bases at V and 3 bases at J, with 5 bases between the two ends. This CDR3 contains 12 residues. CDR1 and CDR2 from the germline V gene are LGHDT and YNNKEL (reference sequence).

The rearrangement links TRBV3-1 to TRBJ1-1; D is unresolved. The sequence derives from a woman aged 55-69 years with Graves' hyperthyroidism. Sequenced: blood. CDR3 nucleotide sequence: TGTGCCAGCAGCCATTCCGACACTGAAGCTTTCTTT. Translated, it gives CASSHSDTEAFF.